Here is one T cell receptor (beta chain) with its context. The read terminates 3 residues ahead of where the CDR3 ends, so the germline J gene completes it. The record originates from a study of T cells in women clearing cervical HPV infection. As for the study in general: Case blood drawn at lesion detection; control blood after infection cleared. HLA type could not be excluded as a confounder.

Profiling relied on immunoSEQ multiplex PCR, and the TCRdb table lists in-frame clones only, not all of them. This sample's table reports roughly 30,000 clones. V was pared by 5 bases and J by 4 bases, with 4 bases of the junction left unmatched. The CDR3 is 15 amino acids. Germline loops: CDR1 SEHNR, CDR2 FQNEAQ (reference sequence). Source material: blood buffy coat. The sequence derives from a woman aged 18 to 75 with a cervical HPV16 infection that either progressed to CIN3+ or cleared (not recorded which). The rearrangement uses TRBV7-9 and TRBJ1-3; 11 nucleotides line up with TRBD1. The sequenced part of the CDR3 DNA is TGTGCCAGCAGCGCGGGACAGGGGGGAGGAAACACC. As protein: CASSAGQGGGNT. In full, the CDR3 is CASSAGQGGGNTIYF.